This section outlines one TCR beta chain sequence together with its context. Its antigen is still unknown. Measured with immunoSEQ multiplex PCR; TCRdb has only the in-frame clones, and not every one. The sample has over 800,000 clones, almost 95% seen once; the top ten hold 24%. Naive CD8 cells, CD45RO-negative and positively selected for CCR7, excluded terminally differentiated effector memory CD45RA+ cells. The CDR3 totals 14 residues. J was trimmed by 6 bases and V by 1 base; bases with no gene match: 3. In germline, CDR1 is SGHNT, CDR2 YYREEE (reference sequence). The data were obtained in a study of shared clonotypes between healthy human individuals. Study conclusions and caveats: Larger estimated richness was generally recorded for naive subsets relative to memory subsets.

The sequence derives from a man aged 25 to 45 in good health. Material: naive CD8+ T cells sorted from blood. The rearrangement joins TRBV5-4 to TRBJ2-3; 9 bases match TRBD2. The CDR3 region is CASSLTSGFDTQYF. The DNA for the CDR3 is TGTGCCAGCAGCTTGACTAGCGGGTTCGATACGCAGTATTTT.